This T cell receptor (beta chain) was recorded in a study of T-cell memory formation after mild COVID-19. Study results and caveats: Clones that contracted from day 15 to 85 were balanced CD4/CD8, while later expanders leaned CD4+.

The CDR3 is made up of 18 amino acids. V was clipped by 4 bases and J by 5 bases; unmatched bases: 13. Germline CDR1 is SGHDT and CDR2 is YYEEEE. The 5'RACE method, run with constant-segment primers, produced TCR alpha and TCR beta cDNA libraries (carrying sample barcodes and UMIs). One entry per CDR3 protein results from TCRdb running MiXCR on the 5' RACE reads. The sample includes 130,000 to 150,000 distinct CDR3 sequences, 15% to 20% seen only once; the top ten take approximately 2%. The sample holds a few counts of this clonotype. Its specificity is unknown. Input material: PBMCs or a T cell subset sorted from them (not recorded which). This rearrangement joins TRBV5-6 to TRBJ2-5; TRBD2 matches at 14 bases. This TCR was sampled from an adult woman who had mild COVID-19 (a few samples of this study predate the infection). Cell type and time point are not known. The CDR3, as DNA: TGTGCCAGCAGCCCTGGGACTAGCGGGAGCCTTCGCGGGGAGACCCAGTACTTC. Translated: CASSPGTSGSLRGETQYF.